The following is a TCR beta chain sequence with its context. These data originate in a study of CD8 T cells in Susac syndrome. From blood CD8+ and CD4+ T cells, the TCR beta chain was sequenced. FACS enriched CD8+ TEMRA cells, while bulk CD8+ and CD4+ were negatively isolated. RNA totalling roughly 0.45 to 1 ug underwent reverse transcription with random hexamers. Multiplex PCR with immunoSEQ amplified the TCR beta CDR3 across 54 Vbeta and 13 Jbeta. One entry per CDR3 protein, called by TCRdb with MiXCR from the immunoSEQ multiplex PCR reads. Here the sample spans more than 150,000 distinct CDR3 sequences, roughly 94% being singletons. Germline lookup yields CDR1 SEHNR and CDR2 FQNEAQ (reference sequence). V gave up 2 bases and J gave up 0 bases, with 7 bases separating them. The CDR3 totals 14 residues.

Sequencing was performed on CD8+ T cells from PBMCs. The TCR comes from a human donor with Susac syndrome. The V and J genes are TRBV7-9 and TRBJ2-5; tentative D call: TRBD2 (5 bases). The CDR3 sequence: CASSLPRDQETQYF. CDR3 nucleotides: TGTGCCAGCAGCTTACCGCGGGACCAAGAGACCCAGTACTTC. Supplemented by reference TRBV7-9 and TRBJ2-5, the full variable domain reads DTGVSQNPRHKITKRGQNVTFRCDPISEHNRLYWYRQTLGQGPEFLTYFQNEAQLEKSRLLSDRFSAERPKGSFSTLEIQRTEQGDSAMYLCASSLPRDQETQYFGPGTRLLVL.